This T cell receptor (beta chain) came from a study of blood T cell repertoires in COVID-19. Turning to the study itself: Specimens from acute and convalescent COVID-19 originated in the United States, Italy and Spain. PBMCs, B-cell-depleted T cells, or T cells provided the cDNA or gDNA that made up the material.

The length of the CDR3 is 13 residues. Losses at the gene ends were 5 bases for V and 3 bases for J; bases not matched to a gene: 2. The germline V gene has CDR1 SGHAT and CDR2 FQNNGV. In the original analysis: Scientists estimated how many nucleated cells there were by amplifying reference gene primers. Libraries were prepared by immunoSEQ multiplex PCR; TCRdb keeps only in-frame clonotypes and omits some of them. V and J calls plus clone size are reproduced from that table; the DNA served to infer D and trimming. Counted here are 230,000 or so clones, 80% to 85% occurring once; the ten biggest clones make up about 4.5%.

The chain uses TRBV11-2 and TRBJ1-1; 8 nucleotides agree with TRBD1. Sequenced: peripheral blood. The source of this sequence is a man in his fifties with active or convalescent COVID-19. The CDR3 region has the DNA TGTGCCAGCAGCAAGACAGGGGACACTGAAGCTTTCTTT. This sequence encodes CASSKTGDTEAFF.